Sequencing of this T cell receptor beta chain was carried out in a study of T cell responses to AZD1222 COVID-19 vaccine (dated by TCRdb to the early 2020s). Background for the entire study: A total of roughly 240 trial participants underwent TCR sequencing, of whom about 210 received two doses of AZD1222 and about 25 received two doses of the MenACWY control vaccine. Enrollment into the trials was organized by age into subgroups of 18-55, 56-69 and 70-plus years, and those subgroups contained approximately 160, 26 and 62 TCR-sequenced participants, respectively.

What the research found in general, with its limitations: Because no day 14 peak-response samples were available, repertoires were characterized only after the peak T cell response. In the small 56-69-year group, the increase in depth fell short of significance, most likely because of low power. Only 5 to 7 AZD1222 recipients were SARS-CoV-2 seropositive at baseline, limiting conclusions about previously exposed vaccinees. Most participants were white British and females outnumbered males, and the authors suggested that clonal diversity may have been underestimated. Reportedly, almost half of the unique spike-specific TCRs recognized epitopes lying outside the regions that are mutated in the B.1.351 and B.1.1.7 variants. Spike-specific TCR breadth and depth rose significantly after two AZD1222 doses compared with day 0 and with MenACWY recipients. CD4 TCRs associated with the vaccine covered the entire spike protein, and the dominant responses were in regions 160-218 and 743-854.

Reading the germline V gene (reference sequence) gives CDR1 SEHNR and CDR2 FQNEAQ. V loses 1 base of germline sequence and J loses 5 bases, and the interval between the two ends is 5 bases. Measured from the cysteine to the phenylalanine, the CDR3 is 12 residues long. The kept DNA is CDR3 alone, 36 bases in frame from the first base. Concerning this clone itself: This receptor's antigen is unknown. No base qualities exist here, and no much larger clone lies one base off it.

Explained via the paper, the time point label denotes: about 28 days (+/-7) after the second vaccine dose. AZD1222 recipients whose second dose came at about 4 weeks and those whose second dose came at about 12 weeks were combined into one group, since spike-specific TCR depth and breadth did not differ between the two schedules. Vaccinee samples were obtained from the UK trials COV001 and COV002, which included a single-blind randomized controlled phase 2/3 trial of AZD1222 (ChAdOx1 nCoV-19) in healthy adults. Trial participant PBMC samples were collected at day 0 and day 28 after the second dose for TCRbeta chain sequencing. The CDR3 regions of human TCRbeta chains were analyzed by immunosequencing. As for the authors' bioinformatics: Repertoire TCRs were matched against a reference library of SARS-CoV-2-specific TCRs generated with the MIRA antigen-specificity platform. Breadth meant the fraction of unique TCRs that were SARS-CoV-2-associated, whereas depth meant the fraction of total T cells that were SARS-CoV-2-associated. Each spike-specific TCR was assigned to its reactive spike region and to a CD4 or CD8 class using the MIRA data. Log10-transformed breadth and depth values were compared by one-way ANOVA with Sidak's multiple comparisons tests. TCRdb retrieved this table from immuneACCESS and kept in-frame rearrangements only. Not all clones are present; in checked studies, unresolved V genes account for under half, and no reason is known for the remainder. V and J calls and clone size come straight from that table; D and trimming were deduced from the DNA. This sample has approximately 130,000 clones in its table, and 88% of those were observed once. The ten largest account for roughly 6.1% of the sample.

The TCR originated in an adult who received the AZD1222 COVID-19 vaccine. This material consisted of peripheral blood, taken 28 days after the second AZD1222 dose. Recombination joined TRBV7-9 with TRBJ1-1, with the D gene not confidently named. The DNA reads as follows: TGTGCCAGCAGCTTAGTCAGGACTGAAGCTTTCTTT. Translation gives CASSLVRTEAFF.